This T cell receptor beta chain derives from a study of cytomegalovirus exposure and HLA in healthy donors. Overall study results and limits: Both high specificity and high sensitivity reportedly marked the classifier's diagnosis of cytomegalovirus status.

PCR primers comprised 60 Vbeta and 13 Jbeta primers. Assay: immunoSEQ multiplex PCR; the TCRdb copy retains only in-frame clones and omits some. The sample has about 140,000 clones. With regard to this clone: Its antigen is undetermined.

Per the germline V gene, CDR1 is SGHTA and CDR2 is FQGTGA. V lost 0 bases to trimming and J lost 4 bases, with 9 bases between them. The CDR3 totals 14 residues. The rearrangement links TRBV7-3 to TRBJ1-1; the D is unclear. Sequenced input: PBMCs. The TCR originated in a woman under 30 in good health and CMV-seronegative. Here the CDR3 DNA reads TGTGCCAGCAGCTTAACGGGCAGAAGCACTGAAGCTTTCTTT. This translates into CASSLTGRSTEAFF.